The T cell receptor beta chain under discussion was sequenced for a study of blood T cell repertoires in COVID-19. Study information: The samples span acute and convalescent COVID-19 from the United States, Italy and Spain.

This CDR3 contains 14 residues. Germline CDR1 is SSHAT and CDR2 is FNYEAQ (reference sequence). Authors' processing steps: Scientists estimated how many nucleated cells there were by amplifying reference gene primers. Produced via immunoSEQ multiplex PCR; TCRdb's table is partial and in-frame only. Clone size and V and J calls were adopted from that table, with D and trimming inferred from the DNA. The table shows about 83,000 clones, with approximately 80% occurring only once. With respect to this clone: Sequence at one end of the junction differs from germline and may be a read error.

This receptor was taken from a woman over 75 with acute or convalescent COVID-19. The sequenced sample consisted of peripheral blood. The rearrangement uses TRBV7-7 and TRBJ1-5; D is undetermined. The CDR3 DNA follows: TGTGCTAGCAGCTACCCTCCGCTAGGTCAGCCCCAGCATTTT. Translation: CASSYPPLGQPQHF.